This entry lists 7 T cell receptor beta chains sequenced from one sample in a study of T cell responses to AZD1222 COVID-19 vaccine. Sequencing was performed with immunoSEQ multiplex PCR; in TCRdb, only in-frame clones are kept and a portion is missing. The sample has around 80,000 clones, approximately 85% seen once. Sequenced material: peripheral blood, taken 28 days after the second AZD1222 dose. These receptor sequences come from an adult who received the AZD1222 COVID-19 vaccine.

This chain links TRBV11-2 with TRBJ2-7, with D perhaps TRBD1 (5 bases). V lost 4 bases, J lost 9 bases, and 13 bases lay in between. There are 12 residues in the CDR3. Germline loops: CDR1 SGHAT, CDR2 FQNNGV. Here the CDR3 reads CASSSPRGSQYF. The CDR3 coding sequence is TGTGCCAGCAGCTCCCCAAGGGGATCGCAGTACTTC.

V and J are TRBV28 and TRBJ1-2; D remains ambiguous. The CDR3 length is 15 residues. Germline V lookup: CDR1 MDHEN, CDR2 SYDVKM. Trimming took off 6 bases at V and 4 bases at J, with 18 bases between the two ends. CDR3 loop: CASRTLDDLSYGYTF. In nucleotides, the CDR3 is TGTGCCAGCAGGACTCTGGACGATTTGAGCTATGGCTACACCTTC.

V and J are TRBV7-9 and TRBJ1-1; maybe TRBD1 (5 bases). Germline CDR1 reads SEHNR; CDR2 reads FQNEAQ (reference sequence). The CDR3 consists of 16 residues. The ends were cut back, 2 bases at V and 1 base at J, with 14 bases in the middle. This CDR3 reads CASSLRSGGRNTEAFF. The CDR3 DNA sequence: TGTGCCAGCAGCTTAAGGTCGGGGGGGAGGAACACTGAAGCTTTCTTT.

The chain links TRBV2 to TRBJ2-1; 7 nucleotides line up with TRBD1. J lost 0 bases, V lost 7 bases, and 6 bases had no gene match. Germline V gene sequence: CDR1 SNHLY, CDR2 FYNNEI. The CDR3 is made up of 15 amino acids. The CDR3 spells CASNQQGSSYNEQFF. CDR3 nucleotides: TGTGCCAGCAACCAACAGGGGAGCTCCTACAATGAGCAGTTCTTC.

The chain is built from TRBV19 and TRBJ1-1; 9 bases are shared with TRBD1. Germline loops: CDR1 LNHDA, CDR2 SQIVND (reference sequence). J gave up 5 bases and V 1 base, and 5 bases lay outside the gene matches. This CDR3 region has 15 residues. The CDR3 spells CASSIAGTGTTEAFF. CDR3 DNA: TGTGCCAGTAGTATAGCCGGGACAGGGACGACTGAAGCTTTCTTT.

This chain connects TRBV29-1 to TRBJ2-3; D uncertain. Germline lookup yields CDR1 SQVTM and CDR2 ANQGSEA. This CDR3 is built from 15 residues. Trimming took off 5 bases at V and 0 bases at J, with 15 bases between the two ends. The CDR3 DNA follows: TGCAGCGTTCCTCTTTCGCCGGATAGCACAGATACGCAGTATTTT. Translation: CSVPLSPDSTDTQYF.

The V and J genes are TRBV28 and TRBJ2-3; 10 bases map to TRBD1. The CDR3 is made up of 16 amino acids. V shed 6 bases, J shed 4 bases, and the junction held 10 bases outside the gene matches. Germline-derived CDR1 and CDR2 are MDHEN and SYDVKM. The CDR3 DNA reads TGTGCCAGCAGCCTGCAGACAGGGGGCATTGCAGATACGCAGTATTTT. Residues: CASSLQTGGIADTQYF.